The sequence of this T cell receptor (beta chain) was determined in a study of blood T cell repertoires in COVID-19 (TCRdb year 2020). Background for the entire study: Samples from collaborators originated in the United States, Italy and Spain and spanned both the acute and convalescent phases of COVID-19. The material from the prospective study consisted of cDNA or gDNA derived from T cells, B-cell-depleted T cells, or PBMCs. The dataset comprised deeply sampled blood TCRbeta repertoires from subjects exposed to, actively infected with, or recovered from COVID-19. The repertoires were released in a freely available public database intended as a resource for research on the immune response to SARS-CoV-2. The samples were drawn from two sources: the first 160 participants of the ongoing ImmuneRACE study, and some 1,300 subjects contributed by 6 global collaborators. Sample metadata almost always included a de-identified subject ID, COVID-19 status, age in years and sex. Where HLA class I and class II types were available, the types were taken from metadata supplied by the sample provider, not from assay-based typing. Results the study describes overall, beyond this receptor: The amount of clinical and demographic metadata varied by source and participant and was provided uncurated.

In the case of this clone: No cognate antigen has been identified for it. Qualities for individual bases were not recorded, and no much larger clone is one base off.

Participants in the prospective study were enrolled through a virtual design, were aged roughly 18 to 100 years, and lived in approximately 24 United States geographic areas. In the prospective study, cohorts were assigned on the basis of participant-reported clinical history obtained from a screening survey and a study questionnaire. In the prospective study, mobile phlebotomists collected whole blood, serum and a nasopharyngeal or oropharyngeal swab from each participant. Prospective study participants could optionally give additional blood draws and questionnaires over a roughly two-month period. Before DNA extraction, prospective study blood samples were shipped either frozen or at room temperature. TCRbeta CDR3 regions were amplified from genomic DNA by means of the immunoSEQ Assay, a bias-controlled multiplex PCR. Concerning the study's data processing: The number of nucleated cells in each sample was estimated from the amplification of reference gene primers within the assay. To quantify the absolute abundance of each unique TCRbeta CDR3 rearrangement, sequence reads were collapsed and filtered. For each sample, productive Simpson clonality was calculated as the square root of Simpson's diversity index over productive rearrangements. As stored in TCRdb, this immuneACCESS dataset retains in-frame rearrangements with V and J assigned. A fraction of the clones does not appear; measured against another copy, unresolved V genes explain less than half of the discrepancy, and the remainder lacks a known reason. V and J calls and clone size follow that table, whereas D and trimming were derived from the DNA. The sample table contains approximately 65,000 clones; only one count was recorded for approximately 78% of them. Of the sample, less than 4.5% is held by the ten largest clones.

Including cysteine and valine, the CDR3 has 13 amino acids. The kept DNA is CDR3 alone, 39 bases in frame from the first base. The germline V gene yields SNHLY for CDR1 and FYNNEI for CDR2. Trimming removed 4 bases from V and 6 bases from J; the gene matches leave 5 bases unexplained. This sequence originates from a woman aged 40-49 years with acute COVID-19. Sample: PBMCs or T cells enriched from blood (not recorded which). This chain is built from TRBV2 and TRBJ2-7, and 8 bases in between align with TRBD2. DNA sequence: TGTGCCAGCAGTGCCGCGGGGGGCCTCGAGCAGTACGTC. It encodes CASSAAGGLEQYV.